This T cell receptor beta chain was identified in a study of blood T cell repertoires in COVID-19. As for the study in general: Italy, Spain and the United States were the sources of the convalescent and acute COVID-19 samples. PBMCs, B-cell-depleted T cells, or T cells provided the cDNA or gDNA that made up the material.

Per the original data handling: Estimation of nucleated cell counts relied on the amplification of reference gene primers. Here immunoSEQ multiplex PCR was the method, and the copy in TCRdb shows in-frame clones only, minus some. The D gene and trimming were derived from the DNA, and the V and J assignments and clone size from that table. The sample lists about 190,000 clones, about 88% occurring once. CDR1 and CDR2 from the germline V gene are SQVTM and ANQGSEA. The CDR3 has 13 residues. Trimming cost V 4 bases and J 6 bases; bases outside gene matches: 8. The chain employs TRBV29-1 and TRBJ1-1; TRBD1 matches at 7 bases. The sequenced sample was peripheral blood. The source is a man younger than 40 with acute or convalescent COVID-19. The CDR3 spells CSVVKRQGPEAFF. In nucleotides, the CDR3 is TGCAGCGTTGTGAAACGACAGGGACCTGAAGCTTTCTTT.